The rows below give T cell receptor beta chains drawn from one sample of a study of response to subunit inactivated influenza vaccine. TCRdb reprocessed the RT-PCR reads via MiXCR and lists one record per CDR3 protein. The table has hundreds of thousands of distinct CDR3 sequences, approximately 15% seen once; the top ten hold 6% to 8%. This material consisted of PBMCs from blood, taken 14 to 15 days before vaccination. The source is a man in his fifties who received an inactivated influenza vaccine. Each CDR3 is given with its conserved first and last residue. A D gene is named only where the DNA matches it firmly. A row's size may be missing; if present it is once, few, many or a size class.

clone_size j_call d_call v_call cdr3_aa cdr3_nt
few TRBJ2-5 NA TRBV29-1 CSVEVGAGGLAETQYF TGCAGCGTTGAAGTGGGGGCAGGGGGGCTGGCAGAGACCCAGTACTTC
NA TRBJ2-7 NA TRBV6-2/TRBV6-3 CASSYYSGTDGYAYEQYF TGTGCCAGCAGTTACTATTCGGGGACCGATGGATACGCCTACGAGCAGTACTTC
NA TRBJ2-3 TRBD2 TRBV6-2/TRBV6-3 CASTKGTSGGAADTQYF TGTGCCAGCACCAAGGGGACTAGCGGGGGGGCCGCAGATACGCAGTATTTT
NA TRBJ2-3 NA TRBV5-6 CASSLVRGTQYF TGTGCCAGCAGCCTAGTTCGTGGTACGCAGTATTTT
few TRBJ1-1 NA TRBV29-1 CSAGTVLNTEAFF TGCAGCGCTGGGACGGTTTTGAACACTGAAGCTTTCTTT
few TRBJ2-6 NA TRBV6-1 CASSKRRGDGANVLTF TGTGCCAGCAGCAAAAGAAGGGGGGATGGGGCCAACGTCCTGACTTTC
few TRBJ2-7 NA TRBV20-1 CSATGRTTTYEQYF TGCAGTGCAACCGGACGCACTACCACCTACGAGCAGTACTTC
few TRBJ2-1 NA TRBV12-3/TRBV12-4 CASRGDNEQFF TGTGCCAGCAGAGGAGACAATGAGCAGTTCTTC
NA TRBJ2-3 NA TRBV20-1 CSASVGTQITDTQYF TGCAGTGCTAGCGTTGGGACTCAAATCACAGATACGCAGTATTTT
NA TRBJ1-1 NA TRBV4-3 CASSQQQEMNTEAFF TGCGCCAGCAGCCAACAACAGGAAATGAACACTGAAGCTTTCTTT
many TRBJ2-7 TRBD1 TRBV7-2 CASSLVAGQGRHEQYF TGTGCCAGCAGCTTAGTTGCGGGACAGGGTCGGCACGAGCAGTACTTC
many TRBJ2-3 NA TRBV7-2 CASSLVYTQYF TGTGCCAGCAGCTTAGTTTATACGCAGTATTTT
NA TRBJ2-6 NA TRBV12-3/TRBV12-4 CASKHNSGANVLTF TGTGCCAGCAAACATAACTCTGGGGCCAACGTCCTGACTTTC
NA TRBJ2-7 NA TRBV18 CASSLSTGYEQYF TGTGCCAGCTCACTAAGCACAGGGTACGAGCAGTACTTC
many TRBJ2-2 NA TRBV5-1 CASSFGTPNTGELFF TGCGCCAGCAGCTTCGGGACTCCTAACACCGGGGAGCTGTTTTTT
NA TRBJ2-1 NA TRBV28 CASTGLVSYNEQFF TGTGCCAGCACCGGACTGGTCTCCTACAATGAGCAGTTCTTC
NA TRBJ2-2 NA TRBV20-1 CSARVDTAGELFF TGCAGTGCTAGAGTTGATACCGCCGGGGAGCTGTTTTTT
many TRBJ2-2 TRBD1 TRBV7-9 CASREDRGLTGELFF TGTGCCAGCAGAGAAGACAGGGGTCTCACCGGGGAGCTGTTTTTT
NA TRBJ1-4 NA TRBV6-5 CASSYGAGVAKLFF TGTGCCAGCAGTTACGGGGCAGGGGTTGCAAAACTGTTTTTT
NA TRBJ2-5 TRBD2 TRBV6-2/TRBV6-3 CASSRRVYGTSGRKETQYF TGTGCCAGCAGCCGCCGAGTGTATGGGACTAGCGGGAGGAAGGAGACCCAGTACTTC
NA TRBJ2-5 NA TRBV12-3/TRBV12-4 CASRKTGRQETQYF TGTGCCAGCAGAAAAACGGGACGGCAAGAGACCCAGTACTTC
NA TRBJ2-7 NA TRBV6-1 CASSLRQINEQYF TGTGCCAGCAGTCTGCGACAGATCAACGAGCAGTACTTC
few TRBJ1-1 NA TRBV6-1 CASRTQMNTEAFF TGTGCCAGCAGGACACAGATGAACACTGAAGCTTTCTTT
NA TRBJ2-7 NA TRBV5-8 CASSLAGASEQYF TGTGCCAGCAGCTTGGCTGGGGCCTCCGAGCAGTACTTC
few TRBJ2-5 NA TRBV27 CASSNREETQYF TGTGCCAGCAGTAACAGGGAAGAGACCCAGTACTTC
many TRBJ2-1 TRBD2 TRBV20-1 CSAARGTSGRYEQFF TGCAGTGCGGCTAGGGGGACTAGCGGGAGATACGAGCAGTTCTTC
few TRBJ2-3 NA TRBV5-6 CASSVKVSTDTQYF TGTGCCAGCAGCGTCAAAGTGAGCACAGATACGCAGTATTTT
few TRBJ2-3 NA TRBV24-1 CATEKPGPLGVKTQYF TGTGCCACTGAAAAACCGGGACCCTTAGGGGTTAAGACGCAGTATTTT
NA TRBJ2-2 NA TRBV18 CASRISGGGTGELFF TGTGCCAGCCGGATTAGCGGAGGCGGGACCGGGGAGCTGTTTTTT
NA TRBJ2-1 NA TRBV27 CASRRHQSYNEQFF TGTGCCAGCAGAAGACACCAATCCTACAATGAGCAGTTCTTC
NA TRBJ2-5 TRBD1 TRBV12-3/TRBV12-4 CASSPGTGWQETQYF TGTGCCAGCAGCCCCGGGACAGGGTGGCAAGAGACCCAGTACTTC
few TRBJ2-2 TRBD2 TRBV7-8 CASSLASAGGPFGELFF TGTGCCAGCAGCTTAGCCTCAGCGGGGGGGCCCTTCGGGGAGCTGTTTTTT
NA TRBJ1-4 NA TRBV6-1 CASSRVGPGEKLFF TGTGCCAGCAGCCGGGTCGGGCCGGGTGAAAAACTGTTTTTT
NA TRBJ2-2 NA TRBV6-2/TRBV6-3 CASRDLFGWLDTGELFF TGTGCCAGCAGGGATCTATTTGGGTGGCTGGACACCGGGGAGCTGTTTTTT
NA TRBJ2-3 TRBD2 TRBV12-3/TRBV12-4 CASSLAKAGSQYF TGTGCCAGCAGTTTAGCGAAAGCGGGGTCCCAGTATTTT
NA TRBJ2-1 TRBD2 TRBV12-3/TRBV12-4 CASSLAGVHEQFF TGTGCCAGCAGTCTAGCGGGAGTGCATGAGCAGTTCTTC
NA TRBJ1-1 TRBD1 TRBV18 CASSPITGGTEAFF TGTGCCAGCTCACCAATAACAGGGGGCACTGAAGCTTTCTTT
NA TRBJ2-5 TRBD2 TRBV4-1 CASSGWTSGSVETQYF TGCGCCAGCAGCGGCTGGACTAGCGGGAGTGTGGAGACCCAGTACTTC
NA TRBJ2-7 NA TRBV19 CASAGGASYEQYF TGTGCCAGTGCTGGGGGGGCCTCCTACGAGCAGTACTTC
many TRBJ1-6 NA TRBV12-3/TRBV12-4 CASSLAGLKRGSPLHF TGTGCCAGCAGTTTAGCGGGACTAAAGAGAGGGTCACCCCTCCACTTT
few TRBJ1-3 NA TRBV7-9 CASSLGELSGNTIYF TGTGCCAGCAGCTTAGGAGAGCTCTCTGGAAACACCATATATTTT
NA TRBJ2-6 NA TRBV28 CASSIIRLISGANVLTF TGTGCCAGCAGTATCATACGACTGATCTCTGGGGCCAACGTCCTGACTTTC
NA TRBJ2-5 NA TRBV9 CASSVGWGSSSETQYF TGTGCCAGCAGCGTGGGTTGGGGGAGTTCGTCAGAGACCCAGTACTTC
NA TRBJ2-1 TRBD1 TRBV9 CASSGGQGSSYNEQFF TGTGCCAGCAGCGGGGGACAGGGGAGCTCCTACAATGAGCAGTTCTTC
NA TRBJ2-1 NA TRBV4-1 CASSQDRGRNTYNEQFF TGCGCCAGCAGCCAAGATCGGGGGCGGAATACCTACAATGAGCAGTTCTTC
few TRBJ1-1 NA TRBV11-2 CASSSGNRNTEAFF TGTGCCAGCAGCTCTGGAAACAGGAACACTGAAGCTTTCTTT
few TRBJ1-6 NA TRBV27 CASTVGGHNSPLHF TGTGCCAGCACCGTCGGCGGCCATAATTCACCCCTCCACTTT
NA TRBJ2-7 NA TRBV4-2 CASSQVGGVYEQYF TGTGCCAGCAGCCAGGTAGGAGGGGTCTACGAGCAGTACTTC
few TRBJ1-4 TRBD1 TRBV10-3 CAISESAGQGSEKLFF TGTGCCATCAGTGAGTCGGCGGGACAGGGGAGTGAAAAACTGTTTTTT
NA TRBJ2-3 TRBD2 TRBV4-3 CASSQVWGGRAADTQYF TGCGCCAGCAGCCAAGTTTGGGGCGGGAGGGCCGCAGATACGCAGTATTTT